Listed below are T cell receptor beta chains from one sample, sequenced in a study of cytomegalovirus exposure and HLA in healthy donors. This table comes from immunoSEQ multiplex PCR, and its TCRdb copy is limited to in-frame clones, with some not included. Here the sample spans 200,000 or so clones, roughly 83% being singletons. The sample comprised PBMCs. Receptor source: a boy aged 10-17 years in good health and CMV-seronegative. The CDR3 runs from the conserved cysteine through the conserved F or W. D genes are given only for firm matches. Clone size is given for some rows only: seen once, a few or many times, or a class if the clone is expanded.

v_gene	j_gene	abundance	d_gene	CDR3nt	CDR3aa
TRBV25-1	TRBJ1-2	few	.	TGTGCCAGCAGTGAATCGGGGGGCTACACCTTC	CASSESGGYTF
TRBV14	TRBJ2-1	.	TRBD2	TGTGCCAGCAGCCAAGAAAAACTAGCGGGAGGGCCCAATGAGCAGTTCTTC	CASSQEKLAGGPNEQFF
TRBV19	TRBJ1-1	.	.	TGTGCCAGTAGCATTTCTCGGTCCATGAACACTGAAGCTTTCTTT	CASSISRSMNTEAFF
TRBV18	TRBJ2-7	.	TRBD1	TGTGCCAGCTCACCGAACAGACAGGGACAAATCGAGCAGTACTTC	CASSPNRQGQIEQYF
TRBV11-1	TRBJ2-7	.	.	TGTGCCAGCCGGGCGGGAAGTGGATACGAGCAGTACTTC	CASRAGSGYEQYF
TRBV30	TRBJ2-7	.	.	TGTGCCTGGAGCGGAGTTGGGCAGGGCCTGTACGAGCAGTACTTC	CAWSGVGQGLYEQYF
TRBV30	TRBJ2-3	.	.	TGTGCCTGGAATTGGGGGGGGCCCTCCCTCACAGATACGCAGTATTTT	CAWNWGGPSLTDTQYF
TRBV9	TRBJ1-2	.	TRBD1	TGTGCCAGCAGCGTAGGGGGACAGGGCGACGGCTACACCTTC	CASSVGGQGDGYTF
TRBV6-5	TRBJ1-2	.	.	TGTGCCAGCAGTTATTTATGGGGAGACTCTAACTATGGCTACACCTTC	CASSYLWGDSNYGYTF
TRBV19	TRBJ1-1	.	.	TGTGCCAGTAGTCTGGCCGGGGGGAACACTGAAGCTTTCTTT	CASSLAGGNTEAFF
TRBV19	TRBJ1-1	.	.	TGTGCCAGTAGATCGACAGGTCTACCTGAAGCTTTCTTT	CASRSTGLPEAFF
TRBV7-6	TRBJ1-2	.	TRBD1	TGTGCCAGCAGCACGCACTCCGGGACAGGGGTTCAAGGCTACACCTTC	CASSTHSGTGVQGYTF
TRBV7-2	TRBJ1-4	.	.	TGTGCCAGCAGCCAAAGGACAGATCTGGGAGAAAAACTGTTTTTT	CASSQRTDLGEKLFF